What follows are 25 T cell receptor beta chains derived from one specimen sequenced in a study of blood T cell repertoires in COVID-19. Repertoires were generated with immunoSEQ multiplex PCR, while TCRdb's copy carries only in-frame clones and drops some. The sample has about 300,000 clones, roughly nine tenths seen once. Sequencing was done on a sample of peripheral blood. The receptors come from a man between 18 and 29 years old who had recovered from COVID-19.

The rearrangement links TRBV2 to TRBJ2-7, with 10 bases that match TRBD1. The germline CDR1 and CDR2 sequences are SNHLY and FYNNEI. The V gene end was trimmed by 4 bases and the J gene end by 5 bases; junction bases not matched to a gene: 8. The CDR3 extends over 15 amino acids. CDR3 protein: CASSAATGGFHEQYF. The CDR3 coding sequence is TGTGCCAGCAGTGCAGCGACAGGGGGCTTCCACGAGCAGTACTTC.

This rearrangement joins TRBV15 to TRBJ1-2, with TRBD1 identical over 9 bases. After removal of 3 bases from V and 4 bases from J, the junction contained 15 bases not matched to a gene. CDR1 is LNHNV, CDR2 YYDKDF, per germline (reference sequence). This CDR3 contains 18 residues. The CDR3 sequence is CATSRAGTGSSRLYGYTF. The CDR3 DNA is TGTGCCACCAGCAGGGCCGGGACAGGGAGCTCTCGTCTCTATGGCTACACCTTC.

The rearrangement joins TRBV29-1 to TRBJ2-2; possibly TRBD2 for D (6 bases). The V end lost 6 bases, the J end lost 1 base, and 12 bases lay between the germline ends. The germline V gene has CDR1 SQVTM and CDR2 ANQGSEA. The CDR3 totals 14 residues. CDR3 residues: CSVAPGVNTGELFF. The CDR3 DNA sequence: TGCAGCGTGGCCCCGGGAGTGAACACCGGGGAGCTGTTTTTT.

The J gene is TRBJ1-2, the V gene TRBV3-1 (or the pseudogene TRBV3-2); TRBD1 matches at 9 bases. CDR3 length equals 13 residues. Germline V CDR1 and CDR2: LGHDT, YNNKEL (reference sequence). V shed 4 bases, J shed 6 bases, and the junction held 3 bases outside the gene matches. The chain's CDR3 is CASSRGTGNGYTF. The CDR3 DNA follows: TGTGCCAGCAGCCGCGGGACAGGGAATGGCTACACCTTC.

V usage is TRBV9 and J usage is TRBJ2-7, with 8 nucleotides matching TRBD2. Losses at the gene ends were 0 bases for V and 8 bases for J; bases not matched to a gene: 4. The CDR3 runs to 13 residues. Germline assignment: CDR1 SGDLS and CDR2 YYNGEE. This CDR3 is CASSVGASGQQYF. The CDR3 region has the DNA TGTGCCAGCAGCGTAGGAGCTAGCGGGCAGCAGTACTTC. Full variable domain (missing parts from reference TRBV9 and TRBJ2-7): DSGVTQTPKHLITATGQRVTLRCSPRSGDLSVYWYQQSLDQGLQFLIQYYNGEERAKGNILERFSAQQFPDLHSELNLSSLELGDSALYFCASSVGASGQQYFGPGTRLTVT.

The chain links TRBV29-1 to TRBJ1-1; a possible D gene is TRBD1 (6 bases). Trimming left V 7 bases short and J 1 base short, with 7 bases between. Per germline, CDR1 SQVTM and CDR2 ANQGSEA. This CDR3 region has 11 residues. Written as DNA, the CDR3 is TGCAGCGGGGGACAGAACACTGAAGCTTTCTTT. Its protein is CSGGQNTEAFF. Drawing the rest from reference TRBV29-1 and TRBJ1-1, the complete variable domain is SAVISQKPSRDICQRGTSLTIQCQVDSQVTMMFWYRQQPGQSLTLIATANQGSEATYESGFVIDKFPISRPNLTFSTLTVSNMSPEDSSIYLCSGGQNTEAFFGQGTRLTVV.

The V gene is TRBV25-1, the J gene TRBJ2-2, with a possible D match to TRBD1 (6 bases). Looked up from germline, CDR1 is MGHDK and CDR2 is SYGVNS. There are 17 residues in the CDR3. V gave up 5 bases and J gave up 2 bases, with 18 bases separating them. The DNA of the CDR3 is TGTGCCAGCAGTCCCCAAGGTGGGACACGTAACACCGGGGAGCTGTTTTTT. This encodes CASSPQGGTRNTGELFF.

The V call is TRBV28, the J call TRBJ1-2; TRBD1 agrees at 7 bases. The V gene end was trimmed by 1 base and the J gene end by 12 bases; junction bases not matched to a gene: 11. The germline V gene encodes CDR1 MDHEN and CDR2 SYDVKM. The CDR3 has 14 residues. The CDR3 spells CASSLLGLDRADTF. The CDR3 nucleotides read TGTGCCAGCAGTTTATTGGGGCTCGACAGGGCTGACACCTTC.

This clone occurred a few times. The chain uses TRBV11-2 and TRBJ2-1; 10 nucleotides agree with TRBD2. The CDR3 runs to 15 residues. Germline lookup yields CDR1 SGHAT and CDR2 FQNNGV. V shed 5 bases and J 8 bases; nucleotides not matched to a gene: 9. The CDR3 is CASSPQGLARDEQFF. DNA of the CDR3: TGTGCCAGCAGCCCCCAGGGACTAGCGAGAGATGAGCAGTTCTTC.

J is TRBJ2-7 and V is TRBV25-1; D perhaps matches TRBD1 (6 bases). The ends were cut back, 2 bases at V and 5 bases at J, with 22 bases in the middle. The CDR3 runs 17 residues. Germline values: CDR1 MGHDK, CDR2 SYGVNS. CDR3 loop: CASSETLQGRKRDEQYF. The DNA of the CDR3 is TGTGCCAGCAGTGAAACTCTTCAGGGGCGCAAGAGAGACGAGCAGTACTTC.

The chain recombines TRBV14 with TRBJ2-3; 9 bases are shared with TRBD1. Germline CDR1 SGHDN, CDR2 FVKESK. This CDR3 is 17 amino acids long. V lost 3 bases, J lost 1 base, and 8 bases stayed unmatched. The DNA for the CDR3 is TGTGCCAGCAGCCAGATTACAGGGGGCAAACGCACAGATACGCAGTATTTT. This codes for CASSQITGGKRTDTQYF.

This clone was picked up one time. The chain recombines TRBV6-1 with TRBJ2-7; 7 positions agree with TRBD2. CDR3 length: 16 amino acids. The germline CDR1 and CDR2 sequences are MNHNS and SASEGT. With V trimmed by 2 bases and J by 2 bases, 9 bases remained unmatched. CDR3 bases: TGTGCCAGCAGTGAAAGTGTGGGCGGGAGCGCCTACGAGCAGTACTTC. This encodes CASSESVGGSAYEQYF.

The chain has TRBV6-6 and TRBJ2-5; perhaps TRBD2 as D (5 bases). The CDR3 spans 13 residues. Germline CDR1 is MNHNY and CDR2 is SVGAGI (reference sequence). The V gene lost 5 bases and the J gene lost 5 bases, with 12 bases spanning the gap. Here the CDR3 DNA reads TGTGCCAGCAGTACCCACTGGAGGGAGACCCAGTACTTC. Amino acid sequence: CASSTHWRETQYF.

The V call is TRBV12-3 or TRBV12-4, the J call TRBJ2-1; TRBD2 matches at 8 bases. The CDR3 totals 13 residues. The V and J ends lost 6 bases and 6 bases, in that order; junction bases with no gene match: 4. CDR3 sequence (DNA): TGTGCCAGCAGCAGTAGCGGGATCAATGAGCAGTTCTTC. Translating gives CASSSSGINEQFF.

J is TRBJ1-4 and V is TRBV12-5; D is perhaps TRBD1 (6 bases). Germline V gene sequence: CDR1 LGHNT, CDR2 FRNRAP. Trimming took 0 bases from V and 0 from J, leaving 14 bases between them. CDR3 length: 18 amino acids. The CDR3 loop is CASGLVQGQLATNEKLFF. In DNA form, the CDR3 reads TGTGCTAGTGGTTTGGTACAAGGACAGCTCGCAACTAATGAAAAACTGTTTTTT.

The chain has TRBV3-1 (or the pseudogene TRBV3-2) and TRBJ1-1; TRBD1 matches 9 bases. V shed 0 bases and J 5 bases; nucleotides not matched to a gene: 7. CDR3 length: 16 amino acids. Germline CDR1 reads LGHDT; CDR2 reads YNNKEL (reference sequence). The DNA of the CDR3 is TGTGCCAGCAGCCAAGATAGAGGGACAGGGATGACTGAAGCTTTCTTT. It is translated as CASSQDRGTGMTEAFF.

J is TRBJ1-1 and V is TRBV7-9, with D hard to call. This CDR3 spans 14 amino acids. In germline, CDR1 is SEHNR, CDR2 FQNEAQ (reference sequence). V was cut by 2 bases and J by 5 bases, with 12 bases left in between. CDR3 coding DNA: TGTGCCAGCAGCTTATCCGTGGACTTGACTGAAGCTTTCTTT. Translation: CASSLSVDLTEAFF.

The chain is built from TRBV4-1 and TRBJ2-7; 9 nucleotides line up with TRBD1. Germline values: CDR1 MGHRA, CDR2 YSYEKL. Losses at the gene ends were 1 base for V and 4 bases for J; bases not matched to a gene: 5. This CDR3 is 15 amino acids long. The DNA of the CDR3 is TGCGCCAGCAGCCAAGGGGACAGGGAGATGTACGAGCAGTACTTC. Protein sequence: CASSQGDREMYEQYF.

CDR3 in amino acids: CASSPGQSPFVGYTF. In nucleotides, the CDR3 is TGTGCCAGCAGTCCAGGACAGAGTCCGTTCGTTGGCTACACCTTC. The chain recombines TRBV6-5 with TRBJ1-2, with D perhaps TRBD1 (6 bases). Trimming removed 5 bases from V and 7 bases from J, with 20 bases in between. Germline V CDR1 and CDR2: MNHEY, SVGAGI. The CDR3 contains 15 residues.

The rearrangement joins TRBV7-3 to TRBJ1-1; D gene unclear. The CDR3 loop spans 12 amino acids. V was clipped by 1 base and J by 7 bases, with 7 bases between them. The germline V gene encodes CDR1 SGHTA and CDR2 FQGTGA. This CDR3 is CASSLNGGEAFF. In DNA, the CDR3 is TGTGCCAGCAGCTTAAACGGCGGTGAAGCTTTCTTT.

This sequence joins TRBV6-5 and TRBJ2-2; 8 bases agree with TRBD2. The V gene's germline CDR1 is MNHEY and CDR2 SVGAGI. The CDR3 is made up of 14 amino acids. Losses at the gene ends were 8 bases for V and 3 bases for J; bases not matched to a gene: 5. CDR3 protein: CASGTSIYTGELFF. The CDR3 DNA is TGTGCCAGCGGGACTAGTATATACACCGGGGAGCTGTTTTTT.

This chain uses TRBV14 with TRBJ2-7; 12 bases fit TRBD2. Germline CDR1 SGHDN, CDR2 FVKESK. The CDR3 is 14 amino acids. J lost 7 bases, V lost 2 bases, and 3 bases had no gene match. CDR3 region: CASSQQLAGGEQYF. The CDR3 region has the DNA TGTGCCAGCAGCCAACAACTAGCGGGAGGTGAGCAGTACTTC.

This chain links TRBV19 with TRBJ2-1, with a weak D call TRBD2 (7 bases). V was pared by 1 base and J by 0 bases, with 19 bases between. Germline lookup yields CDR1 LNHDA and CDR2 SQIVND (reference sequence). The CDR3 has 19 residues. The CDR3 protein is CASSIAPGASGLSYNEQFF. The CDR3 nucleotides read TGTGCCAGTAGTATAGCCCCGGGGGCTAGCGGACTCTCCTACAATGAGCAGTTCTTC.

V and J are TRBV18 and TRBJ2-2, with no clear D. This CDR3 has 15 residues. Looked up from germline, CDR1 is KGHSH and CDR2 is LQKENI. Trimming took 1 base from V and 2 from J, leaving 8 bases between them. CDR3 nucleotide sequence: TGTGCCAGCTCACCACTAGACAAAAACACCGGGGAGCTGTTTTTT. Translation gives CASSPLDKNTGELFF.

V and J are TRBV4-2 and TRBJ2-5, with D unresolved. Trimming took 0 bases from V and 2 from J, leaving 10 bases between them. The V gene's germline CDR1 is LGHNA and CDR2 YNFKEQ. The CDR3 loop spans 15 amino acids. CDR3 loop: CASSQDSRWQETQYF. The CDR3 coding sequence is TGTGCCAGCAGCCAAGATTCGAGGTGGCAAGAGACCCAGTACTTC.